At least ten counts were recorded for the clone carrying this T cell receptor (beta chain). Its antigen is as yet unknown. These data belong to a study of blood T cells in healthy people across ages. Sample-barcoded 5' priming and a J-beta primer mix drove a second PCR of roughly 7 to 11 cycles. TCRdb processed the 5' RACE reads anew with MiXCR; each CDR3 protein has one entry. The sample contains more than 750,000 distinct CDR3 sequences, approximately 32% of which appear only once. Study-wide findings and caveats: Lack of knowledge of donor CMV status possibly confounded expanded clonotype changes. It was held that diversity estimates obtained from one million T cells represented underestimates.

Trimming pared 1 base from V and 4 bases from J, leaving 9 bases between. CDR3 size: 13 residues. Per germline, CDR1 DFQATT and CDR2 SNEGSKA (reference sequence). Another study also made use of these data, one on T cells of mothers and their children. Per that paper: There were over 8.5 million TCR beta CDR3 reads from each mother and around 2.7 million from each child.

This chain joins TRBV20-1 and TRBJ2-3; tentative D call: TRBD1 (6 bases). Sequenced material: blood. This TCR was sampled from a woman aged 40 to 50 in good health. The CDR3 reads CSARVGAPDTQYF. CDR3 coding DNA: TGCAGTGCTAGAGTGGGGGCCCCAGATACGCAGTATTTT.